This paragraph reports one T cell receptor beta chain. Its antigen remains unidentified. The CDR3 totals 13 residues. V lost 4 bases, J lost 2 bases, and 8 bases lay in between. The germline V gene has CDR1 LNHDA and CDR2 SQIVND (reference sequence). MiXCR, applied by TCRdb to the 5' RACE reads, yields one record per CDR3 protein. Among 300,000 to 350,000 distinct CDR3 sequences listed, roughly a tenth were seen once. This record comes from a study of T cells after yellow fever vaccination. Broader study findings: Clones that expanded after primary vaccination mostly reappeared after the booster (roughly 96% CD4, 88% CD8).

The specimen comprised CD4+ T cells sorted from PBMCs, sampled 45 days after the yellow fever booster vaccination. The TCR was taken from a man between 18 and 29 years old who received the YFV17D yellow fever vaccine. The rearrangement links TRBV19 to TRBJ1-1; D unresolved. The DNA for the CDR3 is TGTGCCAGTAGTAGGGAGAGAAACACTGAAGCTTTCTTT. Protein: CASSRERNTEAFF.